This TCR beta chain derives from a study of CD8+CD57+ T cells in acquired aplastic anemia. Sequencing was done on patients that had shown CD8+CD57+ cell expansion by flow cytometry. CDR3 and TCR beta VDJ profiling relied on a genomic DNA template. TCRdb re-analysed the reads in MiXCR, keeping a single row per CDR3 protein. This sample carries 270,000 or so distinct CDR3 sequences, approximately 80% of them seen once, and the ten largest clones take about 41%. The ends were cut back, 5 bases at V and 2 bases at J, with 0 bases in the middle. Per the germline V gene, CDR1 is LNHNV and CDR2 is YYDKDF (reference sequence). The CDR3 runs to 10 residues.

V gene TRBV15 combines with J gene TRBJ2-5; D unresolved. The sequence derives from a human donor with aplastic anemia. Material for sequencing was sorted CD4+, CD8+, or CD8+CD57+ T cells (not recorded which) from PBMCs. CDR3 residues: CATSQETQYF. The CDR3 nucleotides are TGTGCCACCAGCCAAGAGACCCAGTACTTC. Together with reference TRBV15 and TRBJ2-5, the CDR3 gives the full variable domain: DAMVIQNPRYQVTQFGKPVTLSCSQTLNHNVMYWYQQKSSQAPKLLFHYYDKDFNNEADTPDNFQSRRPNTSFCFLDIRSPGLGDTAMYLCATSQETQYFGPGTRLLVL.